The 16 T cell receptor beta chains below were found in one sample sequenced in a study of blood T cell repertoires in COVID-19. Method: immunoSEQ multiplex PCR; TCRdb's copy keeps in-frame clones and lacks some. The data contain 210,000 or so clones, 70% to 90% of them seen just once; the ten biggest clones take up roughly 5.6%. Sequencing was done on a sample of peripheral blood. Every receptor here comes from a middle-aged woman who had recovered from COVID-19.

The gene calls are TRBV2 and TRBJ1-3, with D possibly TRBD1 on 5 matching bases. The V and J ends lost 6 bases and 4 bases respectively, with 10 bases between them. Germline V gene sequence: CDR1 SNHLY, CDR2 FYNNEI. The CDR3 has 13 amino acids. CDR3 protein: CASSAGFGNTIYF. CDR3 nucleotide sequence: TGTGCCAGCAGCGCAGGGTTCGGAAACACCATATATTTT.

The chain carries TRBV6-5 and TRBJ2-1, with TRBD2 matching over 10 bases. The CDR3 loop spans 14 amino acids. V shed 11 bases, J shed 7 bases, and the junction held 11 bases outside the gene matches. Germline-derived CDR1 and CDR2 are MNHEY and SVGAGI. The CDR3 coding sequence is TGTGCCTCCGGACCACTAGCGGGGTATAATGAGCAGTTCTTC. The encoded protein is CASGPLAGYNEQFF.

CDR3 residues: CASSSLAGGRTDTQYF. The CDR3 DNA sequence: TGTGCCAGCAGCTCCCTAGCGGGAGGGCGTACAGATACGCAGTATTTT. The V and J genes are TRBV5-4 and TRBJ2-3; the match to TRBD2 covers 12 bases. This CDR3 region has 16 residues. Per the germline V gene, CDR1 is SGHNT and CDR2 is YYREEE (reference sequence). The V and J ends lost 3 bases and 3 bases, in that order; junction bases with no gene match: 5.

This clone was observed a few times. The rearrangement uses TRBV24-1 and TRBJ2-1, with D possibly matching TRBD2 (6 bases). Germline V lookup: CDR1 KGHDR, CDR2 SFDVKD. V dropped 4 bases and J dropped 6 bases, with 15 bases sitting between them. The CDR3 consists of 15 residues. This CDR3 reads CATSDLGTGTNEQFF. The CDR3 DNA sequence: TGTGCCACCAGTGACCTCGGGACTGGCACCAATGAGCAGTTCTTC.

This sequence joins TRBV29-1 and TRBJ1-2; 9 bases match TRBD1. This CDR3 has 17 residues. Germline CDR1 and CDR2: SQVTM and ANQGSEA. V trimming: 2 bases; J trimming: 6 bases; junction bases outside the gene matches: 16. The CDR3, as DNA: TGCAGCGTTGAATTCCGAGCTGGAAGCCGGGACAGGGATGGCTACACCTTC. It is translated as CSVEFRAGSRDRDGYTF.

The genes are TRBV27 and TRBJ2-3; D gene ambiguous. V was trimmed by 1 base and J by 1 base, leaving 9 bases between them. Germline V lookup: CDR1 MNHEY, CDR2 SMNVEV (reference sequence). The CDR3 contains 15 residues. Here the CDR3 DNA reads TGTGCCAGCAGTTTATGGGCCACTGGCACAGATACGCAGTATTTT. Protein: CASSLWATGTDTQYF.

V is TRBV3-1 (or the pseudogene TRBV3-2) and J is TRBJ2-2; D not resolved. This CDR3 spans 14 amino acids. Germline V gene data show CDR1 as LGHDT and CDR2 as YNNKEL (reference sequence). V lost 2 bases and J lost 7, with 11 bases in between. DNA of the CDR3: TGTGCCAGCAGCCAACGTTCCTATAACGGGGAGCTGTTTTTT. Its translation: CASSQRSYNGELFF.

The chain joins TRBV5-1 to TRBJ2-5, with TRBD2 matching 15 bases. V lost 4 bases, J lost 5 bases, and 9 bases stayed unmatched. CDR1 and CDR2 from the germline V gene are SGHRS and YFSETQ. The CDR3 has 17 amino acids. The CDR3 loop is CASSGGTGLAGGETQYF. CDR3 in DNA: TGCGCCAGCAGCGGGGGAACCGGACTAGCGGGAGGGGAGACCCAGTACTTC.

The chain uses TRBV11-2 and TRBJ1-1; D remains ambiguous. Germline assignment: CDR1 SGHAT and CDR2 FQNNGV. The CDR3 extends over 13 amino acids. Trimming took off 5 bases at V and 5 bases at J, with 12 bases between the two ends. The CDR3 DNA reads as TGTGCCAGCAGCCCCCGAGGCGGGACTGAAGCTTTCTTT. It yields the protein CASSPRGGTEAFF.

The chain is built from TRBV5-6 and TRBJ1-5; D remains ambiguous. The CDR3 is made up of 14 amino acids. Trimming pared 3 bases from V and 3 bases from J, leaving 10 bases between. Germline CDR1 is SGHDT and CDR2 is YYEEEE. CDR3 nucleotide sequence: TGTGCCAGCAGCTCCGGAGCGGTCAATCAGCCCCAGCATTTT. Its translation: CASSSGAVNQPQHF.

The V and J genes are TRBV28 and TRBJ1-2; tentatively, D is TRBD1 (6 bases). The ends were cut back, 6 bases at V and 0 bases at J, with 8 bases in the middle. The CDR3 covers 13 residues. Germline-derived CDR1 and CDR2 are MDHEN and SYDVKM. The CDR3 nucleotides read TGTGCCAGCAGGGCAGGGGCTAACTATGGCTACACCTTC. It specifies CASRAGANYGYTF.

V gene TRBV19 combines with J gene TRBJ2-7; D is possibly TRBD2 (5 bases). The ends were cut back, 5 bases at V and 6 bases at J, with 17 bases in the middle. CDR1 LNHDA and CDR2 SQIVND come from the germline V gene (reference sequence). The length of the CDR3 is 14 residues. The CDR3 nucleotides read TGTGCCAGTAGTGAGACGCTCGGGGAGCTCGAGCAGTACTTC. It is translated as CASSETLGELEQYF.

The chain employs TRBV9 and TRBJ2-2, with D perhaps matching TRBD1 (6 bases). The germline V gene encodes CDR1 SGDLS and CDR2 YYNGEE. The CDR3 runs to 16 residues. V was shortened by 0 bases and J by 3 bases, with 12 bases between the two germline ends. Here the CDR3 reads CASSVADRPYTGELFF. In DNA, the CDR3 is TGTGCCAGCAGCGTAGCGGACAGACCCTACACCGGGGAGCTGTTTTTT.

This chain links TRBV19 with TRBJ2-2; 9 bases agree with TRBD2. Germline V CDR1 and CDR2: LNHDA, SQIVND (reference sequence). V shed 9 bases, J shed 0 bases, and the junction held 8 bases outside the gene matches. This CDR3 comprises 16 residues. This chain's CDR3 is CARARTSEANTGELFF. The DNA of the CDR3 is TGTGCCAGGGCCCGGACTAGCGAGGCGAACACCGGGGAGCTGTTTTTT.

The chain links TRBV4-3 to TRBJ2-1; 14 bases match TRBD2. The CDR3 consists of 17 residues. Germline loops: CDR1 LGHNA, CDR2 YSLEER. The ends lost 1 base at V and 6 bases at J; junction bases unmatched: 5. The CDR3 reads CASSQGGGLAGVNEQFF. CDR3 nucleotides: TGCGCCAGCAGCCAAGGGGGGGGACTAGCGGGAGTCAATGAGCAGTTCTTC.

The V and J genes are TRBV28 and TRBJ2-7; unclear D gene. Trimming shortened V by 1 base and J by 2 bases, and 6 bases separated the two germline ends. The length of the CDR3 is 13 residues. In germline, CDR1 is MDHEN, CDR2 SYDVKM. The CDR3 nucleotides are TGTGCCAGCAGTTTATCCGTTACCTACGAGCAGTACTTC. Its protein product is CASSLSVTYEQYF.